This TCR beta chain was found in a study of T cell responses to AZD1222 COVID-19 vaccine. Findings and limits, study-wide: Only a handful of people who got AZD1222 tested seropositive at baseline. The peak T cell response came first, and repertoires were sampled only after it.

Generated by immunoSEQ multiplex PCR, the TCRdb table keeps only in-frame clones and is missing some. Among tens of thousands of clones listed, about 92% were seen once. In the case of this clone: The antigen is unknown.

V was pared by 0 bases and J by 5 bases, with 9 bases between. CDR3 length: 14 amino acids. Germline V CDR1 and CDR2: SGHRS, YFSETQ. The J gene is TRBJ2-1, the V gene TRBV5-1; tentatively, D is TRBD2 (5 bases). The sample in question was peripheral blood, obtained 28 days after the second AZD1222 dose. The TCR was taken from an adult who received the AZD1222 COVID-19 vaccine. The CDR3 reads CASSLVGANNEQFF. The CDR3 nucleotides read TGCGCCAGCAGCTTGGTGGGAGCAAACAATGAGCAGTTCTTC.